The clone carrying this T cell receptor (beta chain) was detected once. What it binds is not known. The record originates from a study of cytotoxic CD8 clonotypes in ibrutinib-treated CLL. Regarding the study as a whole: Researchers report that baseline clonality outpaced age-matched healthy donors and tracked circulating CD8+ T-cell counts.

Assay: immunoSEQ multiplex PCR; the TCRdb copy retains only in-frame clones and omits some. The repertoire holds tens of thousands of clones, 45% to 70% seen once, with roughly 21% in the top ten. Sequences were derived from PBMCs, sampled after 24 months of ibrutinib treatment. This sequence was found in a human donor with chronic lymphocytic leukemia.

Here the CDR3 reads CASSPVGGGSSPLHF. In DNA form, the CDR3 reads TGTGCCAGCTCTCCTGTAGGAGGGGGAAGTTCACCCCTCCACTTT. V is TRBV18 and J is TRBJ1-6, with D perhaps matching TRBD1 (6 bases). This CDR3 is built from 15 residues. Trimming left V 6 bases short and J 9 bases short, with 18 bases between. Germline loops: CDR1 KGHSH, CDR2 LQKENI.